A selection of T cell receptor beta chains follows, all from one sample in a study of T cell responses to AZD1222 COVID-19 vaccine. Only in-frame clones appear in the TCRdb table, and some are missing; sequencing was by immunoSEQ multiplex PCR. Of approximately 70,000 clones in the sample, more than 80% are singletons; the top ten hold about 2.4%. Here the sequenced sample was peripheral blood, taken on day 0 of AZD1222 vaccination. The receptors stem from an adult in good health. The CDR3 runs from the conserved cysteine through the conserved F or W. The D gene is left open where the match is weak. Part of the rows lack a size; the others show once, few, many or a class for expanded clones.

TRBV10-3	-	once	TRBJ1-1	TGTGCCATCAGTGAGAGCCAGGCCGAATCGGGGGCTTTCTTT	CAISESQAESGAFF
TRBV7-3	TRBD1	-	TRBJ2-7	TGTGCCAGCAGCGGGACAGGGGGCCCCAACGAGCAGTACTTC	CASSGTGGPNEQYF
TRBV7-3	TRBD1	-	TRBJ2-5	TGTGCCAGCAGCGCGGACAGGGTCGAGACCCAGTACTTC	CASSADRVETQYF
TRBV5-6	-	-	TRBJ1-5	TGTGCCAGCAGCCATGGTGGGGGCGGCAATCAGCCCCAGCATTTT	CASSHGGGGNQPQHF
TRBV15	-	-	TRBJ2-7	TGTGCCACCAGCAGGGACATCTCCTACGAGCAGTACTTC	CATSRDISYEQYF
TRBV7-2	-	once	TRBJ1-2	TGTGCCAGCAGCTCCGACAGCATCTATGGCTACACCTTC	CASSSDSIYGYTF
TRBV19	TRBD1	-	TRBJ1-4	TGTGCCAGTAGTATAGATCACCAGGGGGGCGAAAAACTGTTTTTT	CASSIDHQGGEKLFF
TRBV19	-	-	TRBJ2-3	TGTGCCAGTAGTTGGGGGAACATTATAGATACGCAGTATTTT	CASSWGNIIDTQYF
TRBV29-1	TRBD1	-	TRBJ1-2	TGCAGCGGGGGACAGGGCGGATATGGCTACACCTTC	CSGGQGGYGYTF
TRBV18	-	-	TRBJ2-1	TGTGCCAGTAAGACCGACCTGGGGAAGGATGAGCAGTTCTTC	CASKTDLGKDEQFF
TRBV6-5	TRBD1	-	TRBJ1-1	TGTGCCAGCAGGGACAGGACTCTGAACACTGAAGCTTTCTTT	CASRDRTLNTEAFF
TRBV24-1	-	-	TRBJ1-2	TGTGCCACCAGTCCTGAGGCTAACTATGGCTACACCTTC	CATSPEANYGYTF
TRBV21-1	-	-	TRBJ2-7	TGTGCCAGCAGCCCTCCGGCGGCCTACGAGCAGTACTTC	CASSPPAAYEQYF
TRBV2	TRBD1	-	TRBJ1-3	TGTGCCAGCAGGAAGGGACCGGGACAGAGCTCTGGAAACACCATATATTTT	CASRKGPGQSSGNTIYF
TRBV27	-	few	TRBJ2-5	TGTGCCAGCAGTTTCCTTGCGGGATCAGAGACCCAGTACTTC	CASSFLAGSETQYF